This T cell receptor beta chain was captured by sequencing in a study of regulatory T cells in long-lasting Graves disease. Whole-study findings and limits: Limited samples may have lowered accuracy. Persistent disease preferred TRBV28, TRBJ1-2 and TRBJ2-5; new disease, TRBV20-1 and TRBJ2-1.

Documented time point: persistent/refractory GD, antithyroid drugs over 5 years with positive TRAb. Following extraction of RNA from PBMCs, that RNA was used to make the TCR library. Roughly 9.8 milliliters of peripheral blood went into EDTA tubes. The V gene's germline CDR1 is SGHNT and CDR2 YYREEE (reference sequence). Trimming stripped 4 bases from V and 6 bases from J, with 16 bases between. This CDR3 region has 14 residues. Library construction for TCR beta used iRepertoire HTBI primers and Arm-PCR of CDR3 regions. TCRdb reanalysed the multiplex PCR reads using MiXCR and keeps one entry per CDR3 protein. There are 300,000 to 350,000 distinct CDR3 sequences in the sample; roughly a fifth occur only once, and less than 35% lies in the top ten. As concerns this clonotype: What it binds is unknown.

The sequence derives from a female donor with Graves disease. The source material was peripheral blood mononuclear cells (PBMCs), sampled when the disease was refractory, from a patient treated with antithyroid drugs. This rearrangement joins TRBV5-4 to TRBJ1-1; a possible D gene is TRBD1 (6 bases). CDR3 loop: CASSRMGGRAEAFF. CDR3 DNA: TGTGCCAGCAGCCGAATGGGGGGGCGGGCTGAAGCTTTCTTT.